The 8 T cell receptor beta chains presented below share a single source sample, sequenced in a study of beta chain features in type 1 diabetes. The entirety of the isolated RNA underwent reverse transcription, so expressed TCRB transcripts were sequenced. Produced via immunoSEQ multiplex PCR; TCRdb's table is partial and in-frame only. Among about 240,000 clones listed, 25% to 30% were seen once. The material sequenced was central memory CD4+ T cells from blood. Receptor source: a man aged 25 to 40 in good health.

This clone was observed a few times. The rearrangement uses TRBV7-9 and TRBJ2-2; no definite D call. The V end was cut by 0 bases, the J end by 8 bases, with 7 bases between. There are 13 residues in the CDR3. CDR1 is SEHNR and CDR2 is FQNEAQ in the germline V gene (reference sequence). As DNA, the CDR3 is TGTGCCAGCAGCTTAGCGCTCCGAGGGGAGCTGTTTTTT. This encodes CASSLALRGELFF.

This clone was seen more than once but under ten times. The CDR3 loop is CASSLDQILVYEQYF. The CDR3, as DNA: TGTGCCAGCAGCTTAGATCAGATTCTCGTGTACGAGCAGTACTTC. The chain links TRBV11-2 to TRBJ2-7; D uncertain. The CDR3 loop spans 15 amino acids. V gave up 0 bases and J gave up 4 bases, with 13 bases separating them. Germline CDR1 reads SGHAT; CDR2 reads FQNNGV.

This clone was picked up a small number of times. The rearrangement joins TRBV30 to TRBJ1-5; 7 nucleotides match TRBD1. CDR1 is GTSNPN, CDR2 SVGIG, per germline (reference sequence). V was clipped by 5 bases and J by 7 bases; unmatched bases: 8. The CDR3 is 13 amino acids. The CDR3 sequence: CAWDTGVSQPQHF. The CDR3 bases are TGTGCCTGGGATACAGGGGTAAGCCAGCCCCAGCATTTT.

This clone occurred a few times. This chain uses TRBV7-2 with TRBJ2-3, with 8 nucleotides matching TRBD2. The V gene's germline CDR1 is SGHTA and CDR2 FQGNSA. The junction had 5 bases not matched to a gene; V was cut back by 5 bases and J by 1 base. The CDR3 runs to 15 residues. In DNA, the CDR3 is TGTGCCAGCAGCAGATGGCGGGGGGGCACAGATACGCAGTATTTT. The encoded protein is CASSRWRGGTDTQYF.

The chain has TRBV28 and TRBJ2-1, with D perhaps TRBD2 (6 bases). The CDR3 consists of 16 residues. Trimming shortened V by 5 bases and J by 8 bases, and 22 bases separated the two germline ends. CDR1 and CDR2 (germline): MDHEN, SYDVKM. The CDR3 loop reads CASSQPGDLGMYEQFF. CDR3 in DNA: TGTGCCAGCAGTCAGCCGGGAGATTTGGGAATGTATGAGCAGTTCTTC. The variable domain in full, completed from reference TRBV28 and TRBJ2-1, reads DVKVTQSSRYLVKRTGEKVFLECVQDMDHENMFWYRQDPGLGLRLIYFSYDVKMKEKGDIPEGYSVSREKKERFSLILESASTNQTSMYLCASSQPGDLGMYEQFFGPGTRLTVL.

Notes on this clone: One junction end disagrees with the germline gene, perhaps due to a read error. The genes are TRBV10-3 and TRBJ2-6; 9 positions match TRBD1. From germline, CDR1 is ENHRY and CDR2 SYGVKD. This CDR3 is 13 amino acids long. The CDR3 protein is CAISEQGQGNRAF. The CDR3 coding sequence is TGTGCCATCAGTGAACAGGGACAGGGTAATCGGGCTTTC.

This chain links TRBV30 with TRBJ1-2, with 8 bases aligning to TRBD1. This CDR3 has 13 amino acids. The V and J ends lost 5 bases and 6 bases, in that order; junction bases with no gene match: 8. In germline, CDR1 is GTSNPN, CDR2 SVGIG (reference sequence). CDR3 coding DNA: TGTGCCTGGGAGGGACAGGCGCAGGATGGCTACACCTTC. As protein: CAWEGQAQDGYTF.

The chain joins TRBV6-5 to TRBJ2-6; 7 bases fit TRBD2. Germline assignment: CDR1 MNHEY and CDR2 SVGAGI. V lost 0 bases to trimming and J lost 2 bases; unmatched junction nucleotides: 1. The CDR3 is 16 residues long. Written as DNA, the CDR3 is TGTGCCAGCAGTTACTCCCTAGCGGCTGGGGCCAACGTCCTGACTTTC. This codes for CASSYSLAAGANVLTF.